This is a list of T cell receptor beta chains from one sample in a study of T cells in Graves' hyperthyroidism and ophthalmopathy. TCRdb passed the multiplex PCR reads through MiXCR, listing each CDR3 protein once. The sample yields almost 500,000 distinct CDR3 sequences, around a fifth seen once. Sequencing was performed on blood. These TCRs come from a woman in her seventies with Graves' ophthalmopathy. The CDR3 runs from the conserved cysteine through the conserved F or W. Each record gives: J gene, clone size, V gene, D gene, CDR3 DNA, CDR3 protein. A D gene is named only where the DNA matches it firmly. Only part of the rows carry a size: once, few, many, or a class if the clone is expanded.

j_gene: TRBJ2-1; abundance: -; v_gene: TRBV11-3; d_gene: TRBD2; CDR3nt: TGCGCCAGCAGCTTAGAAACTAGCGGGAGGGTGAGGGAGCAGTTCTTC; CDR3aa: CASSLETSGRVREQFF
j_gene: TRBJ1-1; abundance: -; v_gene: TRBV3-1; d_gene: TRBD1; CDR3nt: TGTGCCAGCAGCCACGTGGGACAGGGGGTCTCTGAAGCTTTCTTT; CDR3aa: CASSHVGQGVSEAFF
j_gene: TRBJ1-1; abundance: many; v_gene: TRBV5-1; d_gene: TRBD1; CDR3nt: TGCGCCAGCAGCGCTCAGGGGGGGAACACTGAAGCTTTCTTT; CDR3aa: CASSAQGGNTEAFF
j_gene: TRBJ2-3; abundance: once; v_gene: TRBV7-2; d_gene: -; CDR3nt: TGTGCCAGCAGTCATAGGGTAGATACGCAGTATTTT; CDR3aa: CASSHRVDTQYF
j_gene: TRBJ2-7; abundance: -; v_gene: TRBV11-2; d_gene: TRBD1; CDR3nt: TGTGCCAGCAGCTTAAACAGGGGGCCAGGCTACGAGCAGTACTTC; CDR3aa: CASSLNRGPGYEQYF
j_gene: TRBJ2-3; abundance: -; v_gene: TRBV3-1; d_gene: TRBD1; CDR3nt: TGTGCCAGCAGCCGGACAGGGGGCCGGGCAGATACGCAGTATTTT; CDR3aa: CASSRTGGRADTQYF
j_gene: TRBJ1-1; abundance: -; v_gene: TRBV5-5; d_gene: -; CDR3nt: TGTGCCAGCAGCTTACAGGGATCGCGCACTGAAGCTTTCTTT; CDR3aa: CASSLQGSRTEAFF
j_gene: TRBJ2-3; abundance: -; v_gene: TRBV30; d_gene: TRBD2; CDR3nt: TGTGCCTGGAGTGGTAGCGGGAGATATACGCAGTATTTT; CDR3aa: CAWSGSGRYTQYF
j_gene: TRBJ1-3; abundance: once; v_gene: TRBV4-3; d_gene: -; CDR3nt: TGCGCCAGCAGCCTTAATCGGGGAGCTGGAAACACCATATATTTT; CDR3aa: CASSLNRGAGNTIYF
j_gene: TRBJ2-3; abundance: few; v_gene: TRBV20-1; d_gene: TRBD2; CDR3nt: TGCAGTGCTAGTAGGGCTAGCGGGAGTTTAGATACGCAGTATTTT; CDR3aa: CSASRASGSLDTQYF
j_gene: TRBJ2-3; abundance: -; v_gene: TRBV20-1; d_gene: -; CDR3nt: TGCAGTGCTAGAGATCCGGCCGCCTACACAGATACGCAGTATTTT; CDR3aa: CSARDPAAYTDTQYF
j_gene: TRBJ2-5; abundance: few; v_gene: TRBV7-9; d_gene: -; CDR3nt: TGTGCCAGCAGCTTAGTTATGGAGACCCAGTACTTC; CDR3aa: CASSLVMETQYF
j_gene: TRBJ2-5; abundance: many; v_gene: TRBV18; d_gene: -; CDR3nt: TGTGCCAGCTCACTCGCGCTTCAAGAGACCCAGTACTTC; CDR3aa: CASSLALQETQYF
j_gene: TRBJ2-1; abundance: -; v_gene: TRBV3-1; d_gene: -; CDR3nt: TGTGCCAGCAGCCAAAACGGACCCCACAATGAGCAGTTCTTC; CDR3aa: CASSQNGPHNEQFF
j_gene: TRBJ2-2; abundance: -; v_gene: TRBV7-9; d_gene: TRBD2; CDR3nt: TGTGCCAGCATCAGACGTGGGACTAGCGGGGGCACCGGGGAGCTGTTTTTT; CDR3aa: CASIRRGTSGGTGELFF
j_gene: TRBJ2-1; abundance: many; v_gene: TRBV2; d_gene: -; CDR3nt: TGTGCCAGCAGACGCAGGGGGGGGCGGGGCAATGAGCAGTTCTTC; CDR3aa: CASRRRGGRGNEQFF
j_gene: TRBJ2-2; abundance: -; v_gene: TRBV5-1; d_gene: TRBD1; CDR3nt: TGCGCCAGCAGTAGGAGGACAGGGGACATCGGGGAGCTGTTTTTT; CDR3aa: CASSRRTGDIGELFF
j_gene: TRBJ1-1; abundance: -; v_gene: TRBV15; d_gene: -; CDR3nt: TGTGCCACCAGTGTCTTACGCTTGAACACTGAAGCTTTCTTT; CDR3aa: CATSVLRLNTEAFF
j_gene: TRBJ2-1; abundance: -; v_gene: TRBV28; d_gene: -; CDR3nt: TGTGCCAGTATGGCCGGGGGAGGCAATGAGCAGTTCTTC; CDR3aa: CASMAGGGNEQFF
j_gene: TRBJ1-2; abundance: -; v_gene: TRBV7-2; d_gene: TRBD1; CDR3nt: TGTGCCAGCAGCTTAGGCTCAGGGGGGTTTTCTAACTATGGCTACACCTTC; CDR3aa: CASSLGSGGFSNYGYTF
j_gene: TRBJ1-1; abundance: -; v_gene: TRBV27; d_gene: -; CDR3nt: TGTGCCAGCAGTTATAAACAGGGGAACACTGAAGCTTTCTTT; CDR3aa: CASSYKQGNTEAFF
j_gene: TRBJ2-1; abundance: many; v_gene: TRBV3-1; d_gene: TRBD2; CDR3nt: TGTGCCAGCAAATTAGCGGGAGCTCACAATGAGCAGTTCTTC; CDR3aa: CASKLAGAHNEQFF
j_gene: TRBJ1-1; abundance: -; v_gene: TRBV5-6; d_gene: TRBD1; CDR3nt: TGTGCCAGCAGCTGGGTGGACAGGGGAAAGACTGAAGCTTTCTTT; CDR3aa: CASSWVDRGKTEAFF
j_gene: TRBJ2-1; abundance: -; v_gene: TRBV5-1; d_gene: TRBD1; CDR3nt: TGCGCCAGCAGCTTGGGAGGGACAGGGACGAATGAGCAGTTCTTC; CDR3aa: CASSLGGTGTNEQFF
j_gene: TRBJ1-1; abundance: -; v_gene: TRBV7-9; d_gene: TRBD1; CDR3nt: TGTGCCAGCATCCCGACAGGGGGGAACACTGAAGCTTTCTTT; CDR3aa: CASIPTGGNTEAFF
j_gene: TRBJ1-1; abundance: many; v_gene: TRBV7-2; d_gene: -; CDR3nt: TGTGCCAGCAGATCGGACACTTTGAACACTGAAGCTTTCTTT; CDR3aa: CASRSDTLNTEAFF
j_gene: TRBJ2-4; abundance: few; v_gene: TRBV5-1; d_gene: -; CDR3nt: TGCGCCAGCAGCATCGGGCTAGCCAAAAACATTCAGTACTTC; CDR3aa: CASSIGLAKNIQYF
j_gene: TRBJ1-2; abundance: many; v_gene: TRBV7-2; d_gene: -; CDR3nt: TGTGCCAGCAGCTCTGACATGGGCGGTGGCTACACCTTC; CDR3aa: CASSSDMGGGYTF
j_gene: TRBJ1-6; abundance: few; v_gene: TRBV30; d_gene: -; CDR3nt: TGTGCCTGGACGGGCTACGGTTATAATTCACCCCTCCACTTT; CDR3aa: CAWTGYGYNSPLHF
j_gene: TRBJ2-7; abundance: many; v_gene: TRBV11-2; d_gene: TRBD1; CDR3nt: TGTGCCAGCAGCTTAACAACGGGGCTGGGGACAGGGAGCTCCTACGAGCAGTACTTC; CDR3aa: CASSLTTGLGTGSSYEQYF
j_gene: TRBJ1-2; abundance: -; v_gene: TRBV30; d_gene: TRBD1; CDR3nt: TGTGCCTGGAGTCTTTCCCCCGGGACAGTCCTGTCCTTC; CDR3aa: CAWSLSPGTVLSF
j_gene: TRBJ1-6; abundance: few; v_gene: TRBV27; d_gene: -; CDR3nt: TGTGCCAGCAGTTTTAGGCCAGATGCACCCCTCCACTTT; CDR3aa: CASSFRPDAPLHF
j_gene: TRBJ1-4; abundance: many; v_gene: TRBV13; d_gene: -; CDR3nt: TGTGCCAGCAGCTTATTCGAGGGAAAACTGTTTTTT; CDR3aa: CASSLFEGKLFF
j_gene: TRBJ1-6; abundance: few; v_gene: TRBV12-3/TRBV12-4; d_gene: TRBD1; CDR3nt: TGTGCCAGCAGTTTAAGGGACAGGGGTTTGTCACCCCTCCACTTT; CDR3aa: CASSLRDRGLSPLHF
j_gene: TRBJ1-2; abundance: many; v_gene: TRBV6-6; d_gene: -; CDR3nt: TGTGCCAGCAGTTACTCCGGGGGCGGATTTGGTGGCTACACCTTC; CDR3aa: CASSYSGGGFGGYTF
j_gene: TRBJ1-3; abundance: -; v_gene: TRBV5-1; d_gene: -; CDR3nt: TGCGCCAGCAGCTTATACCCGGGGACCTCCTCTGGAAACACCATATATTTT; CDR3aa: CASSLYPGTSSGNTIYF
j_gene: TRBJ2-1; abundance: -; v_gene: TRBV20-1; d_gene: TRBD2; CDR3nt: TGCAGTGCTAGAGATATAACTAGCGGGAGAGGTGACAATGAGCAGTTCTTC; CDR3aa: CSARDITSGRGDNEQFF
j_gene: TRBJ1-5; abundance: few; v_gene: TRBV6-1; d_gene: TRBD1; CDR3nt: TGTGCCAGCAGTCCGGGACAGGGATGGTATCAGCCCCAGCATTTT; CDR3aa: CASSPGQGWYQPQHF
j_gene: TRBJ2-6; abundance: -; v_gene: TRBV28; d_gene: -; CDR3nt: TGTGCCAGCAGTCGGGGGAGTCTGGGGGCCAACGTCCTGACTTTC; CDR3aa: CASSRGSLGANVLTF
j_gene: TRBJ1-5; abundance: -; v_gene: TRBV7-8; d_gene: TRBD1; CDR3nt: TGTGCCAGCAGCAGGCGGACAGGGGGCGGACAGCCCCAGCATTTT; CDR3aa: CASSRRTGGGQPQHF
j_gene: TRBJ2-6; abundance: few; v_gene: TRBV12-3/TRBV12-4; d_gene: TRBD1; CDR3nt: TGTGCCAGCAGCCTGCAACAGGGGCCTAACTCTGGGGCCAACGTCCTGACTTTC; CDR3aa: CASSLQQGPNSGANVLTF
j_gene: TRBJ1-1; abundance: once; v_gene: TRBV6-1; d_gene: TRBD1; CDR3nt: TGTGCCAGCAGTCCGACAGGGGTGAATGAAGCTTTCTTT; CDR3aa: CASSPTGVNEAFF
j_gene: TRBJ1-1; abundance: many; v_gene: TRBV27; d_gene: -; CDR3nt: TGTGCCAGCAGTTCAACGGTCCCCACTGAAGCTTTCTTT; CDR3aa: CASSSTVPTEAFF
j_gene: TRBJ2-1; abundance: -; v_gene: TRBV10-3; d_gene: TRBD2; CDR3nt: TGTGCCATCAGTCCCCGGACTAGCGGGGGTGAGCAGTTCTTC; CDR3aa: CAISPRTSGGEQFF
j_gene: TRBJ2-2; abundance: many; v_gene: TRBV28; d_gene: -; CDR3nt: TGTGCCAGCAGTTCCCAGTCTGCCTTCACCGGGGAGCTGTTTTTT; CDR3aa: CASSSQSAFTGELFF
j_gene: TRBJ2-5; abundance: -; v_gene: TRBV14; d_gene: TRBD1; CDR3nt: TGTGCCAGCAGCTTTTACCGGGACAGGGGGTTCGGAAGTTTCCAAGAGACCCAGTACTTC; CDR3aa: CASSFYRDRGFGSFQETQYF